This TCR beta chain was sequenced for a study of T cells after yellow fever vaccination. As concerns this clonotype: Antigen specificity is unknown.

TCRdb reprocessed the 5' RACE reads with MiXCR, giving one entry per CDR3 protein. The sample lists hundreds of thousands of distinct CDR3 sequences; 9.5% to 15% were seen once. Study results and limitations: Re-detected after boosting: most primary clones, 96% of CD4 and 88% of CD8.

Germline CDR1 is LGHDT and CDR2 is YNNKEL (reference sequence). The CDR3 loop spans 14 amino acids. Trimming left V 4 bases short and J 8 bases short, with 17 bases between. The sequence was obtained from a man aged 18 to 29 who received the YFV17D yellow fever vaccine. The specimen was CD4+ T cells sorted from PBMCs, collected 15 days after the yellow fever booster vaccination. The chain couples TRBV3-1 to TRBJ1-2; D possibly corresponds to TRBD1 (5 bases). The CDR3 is CASSPAAGARGYTF. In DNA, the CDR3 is TGTGCCAGCAGCCCCGCGGCTGGGGCGCGGGGCTACACCTTC.